This paragraph covers one T cell receptor (beta chain) sequence. This clone's antigen is unknown. One base away there is no much larger clone; base qualities are not given. Ficoll-Paque density gradient centrifugation was used to isolate PBMCs. For sequencing, an Illumina NovaSeq 6000 was employed. TCRalpha and TCRbeta cDNA libraries were constructed by 5'RACE with constant-segment primers, with sample barcodes and unique molecular identifiers being introduced. Trizol reagent was used to extract RNA from every sample. The libraries were amplified in two PCR steps, and the second step added a second sample barcode and Illumina TruSeq adapters. Sequencing of the libraries was done on an Illumina NovaSeq, producing 2 x 150 bp paired-end reads. Per the original workflow: The reads were demultiplexed and collapsed into UMI-guided consensus sequences using migec v1.2.7. Using mixcr v2.1.11, UMI consensuses were aligned to TRA and TRB V and J templates and then assembled into clonotypes. Expanded or contracted clonotypes were those called significant by both edgeR and NoisET, with noise models trained on biological replicates. For edgeR calls, a false discovery rate-adjusted p below 0.01 and a log2 fold-change threshold of 1 were applied. PCA with hierarchical clustering of max-normalized trajectories of the 1000 most abundant clonotypes was used as exploratory dynamics analysis. Separately sequenced CD4+ and CD8+ repertoires were used to assign a CD4 or CD8 phenotype to each responding clone. TCRdb reworked the public reads: Q25 trimming with fastp, MiXCR clone assembly, productive beta chains retained. Every distinct CDR3 protein forms one entry, paired with its most common genes and DNA. The authors' filters were not applied to this entry. The sample table lists a few hundred thousand distinct CDR3 sequences, about 23% of them with a count of one. The ten largest clones capture roughly an eighth of the sample.

This specimen comes from a study of T-cell memory formation after mild COVID-19 (dated by TCRdb to 2020 to 2023). Looking at the study overall: TCR sequence clusters from the two donors were found to be largely donor specific. In two donors, T-cell clones that expanded and contracted after mild COVID-19 were followed by sequencing TCRalpha and TCRbeta repertoires longitudinally. The cohort was made up of two young adult volunteers, one female and one male, who were previously healthy. Study-wide findings and limitations: The detection of some responding clones in pre-infection memory suggests that pre-existing cross-reactive memory T cells joined the SARS-CoV-2 response. Clones contracting from day 15 to 85 had balanced CD4/CD8 phenotypes, while a second wave expanding from day 15 to 37 was biased towards CD4+. Contracting CD4+ clones turned up mainly in the CM and EM memory subsets, whereas EMRA was where CD8+ clones were enriched. The study included only a couple of mild cases, and larger cohorts that include severe cases with pre-infection samples were judged to be necessary. The second-wave clones that peaked on day 37 were not confirmed to be SARS-CoV-2 specific.

For CDR1 and CDR2, the germline V gene (reference sequence) lists SEHNR and FQNEAQ. The CDR3 numbers 15 residues from cysteine through phenylalanine. Only the CDR3 DNA stays, 45 bases, in frame from base 1. V is pruned by 1 base and J by 2 bases, leaving 4 bases of the junction without a gene match. Sequencing input: PBMCs or a T cell subset sorted from them (not recorded which). The TCR sequence derives from an adult woman who had mild COVID-19 (a few samples of this study predate the infection). The sample titles of this study are shuffled in the database, so cell type and time point are left out; the donor was told from shared clones. The chain employs TRBV7-9 and TRBJ2-7; 8 of the junction bases match TRBD1. The nucleotide sequence is TGTGCCAGCAGCTTAGGGACAGGGAGACCCTACGAGCAGTACTTC. This sequence encodes CASSLGTGRPYEQYF.